Sequencing of this TCR beta chain was carried out in a study of T cells in Graves' hyperthyroidism and ophthalmopathy. The CDR3 is made up of 14 amino acids. Germline V gene lookup returns CDR1 SNHLY and CDR2 FYNNEI. The junction had 11 bases not matched to a gene; V was cut back by 8 bases and J by 9 bases. RNA transcripts provided the source from which TCR beta CDR3 regions were amplified. First-round RT-PCR targeting the TCR CDR3 was performed with the HTBI primer set. TCRdb re-derived calls from the multiplex PCR reads in MiXCR, one entry per CDR3 protein. The table has about 500,000 distinct CDR3 sequences, approximately 15% seen once.

The TCR was taken from a woman aged 18-29 years with Graves' hyperthyroidism. The rearrangement joins TRBV2 to TRBJ2-3; 10 positions match TRBD1. The sample comprised blood. Written as DNA, the CDR3 is TGTGCCAGCCGACAGGGGGCGGTCCTCGAAACGCAGTATTTT. It yields the protein CASRQGAVLETQYF.